This is a list of T cell receptor beta chains from one sample in a study of shared clonotypes between healthy human individuals. Data came from immunoSEQ multiplex PCR; TCRdb stores just in-frame clones and leaves some out. The sample shows about 380,000 clones, 96% of them seen only once. The material sequenced was memory CD8+ T cells sorted from blood. These receptors were taken from a man younger than 45 in good health. Each CDR3 is given with its conserved first and last residue. Each record gives: J gene, clone size, D gene, V gene, CDR3 DNA, CDR3 protein. The D gene is left open where the match is weak. Not every row has a clone size; where given, it reads once, few, many or a size class.

>TRBJ2-1|.|.|TRBV2
TGTGCCAGCAGGACACGTCCTGAACCCTACAATGAGCAGTTCTTC
CASRTRPEPYNEQFF
>TRBJ2-1|once|TRBD2|TRBV4-1
TGCGCCAGCAGCCAACTGGCGGGAGGGTTCAATGAGCAGTTCTTC
CASSQLAGGFNEQFF
>TRBJ1-3|.|.|TRBV5-1
TGCGCCAGCAGCACGACTGGAAACACCATATATTTT
CASSTTGNTIYF
>TRBJ2-7|.|.|TRBV5-6
TGTGCCAGCAGCTTGAAGCCTGACAGGACCCCCTACGAGCAGTACTTC
CASSLKPDRTPYEQYF
>TRBJ2-5|.|.|TRBV5-1
TGCGCCAGCAGCTTGGGACAGTATCGAGAGACCCAGTACTTC
CASSLGQYRETQYF
>TRBJ2-7|.|.|TRBV7-9
TGTGCCAGCAGCCGGGACGGGGGTTCCTACGAGCAGTACTTC
CASSRDGGSYEQYF
>TRBJ2-5|.|.|TRBV4-1
TGCGCCAGCAGCCAAGACCACCACGGGACCAAAGAGACCCAGTACTTC
CASSQDHHGTKETQYF
>TRBJ1-2|.|.|TRBV6-6
TGTGCCAGCAGTTACTCGAATAGGACCCCCTATGGCTACACCTTC
CASSYSNRTPYGYTF
>TRBJ2-7|.|.|TRBV25-1
TGTGCCAGCAGTGAATATAACAGAGACTACGAGCAGTACTTC
CASSEYNRDYEQYF
>TRBJ2-3|.|TRBD2|TRBV6-5
TGTGCCAGCAGTTACACTAGCGGGAGGGCCGATACGCAGTATTTT
CASSYTSGRADTQYF
>TRBJ2-7|once|.|TRBV5-1
TGCGCCAGCAGCTTCCGCCCCGTTAGGGAGTCGACGGGGGAGCAGTACTTC
CASSFRPVRESTGEQYF
>TRBJ1-5|.|.|TRBV5-4
TGTGCCAGCAGCTTGGGGAATCAGCCCCAGCATTTT
CASSLGNQPQHF
>TRBJ1-4|.|TRBD1|TRBV7-2
TGTGCCAGCAGCGTCCGGACAGGGGAAGAACTGTTTTTT
CASSVRTGEELFF
>TRBJ2-2|.|TRBD1|TRBV6-5
TGTGCCAGCAGTTACGACAGGGGGATGACCGGGGAGCTGTTTTTT
CASSYDRGMTGELFF
>TRBJ2-3|.|.|TRBV27
TGTGCCAGCAGTTTATTGTCCAGGGCCTTGCGGTATTTT
CASSLLSRALRYF
>TRBJ2-5|.|TRBD1|TRBV5-1
TGCGCCAGCAGCTTAGGACAGGTCGGGGAGACCCAGTACTTC
CASSLGQVGETQYF
>TRBJ2-3|.|TRBD2|TRBV7-9
TGTGCCAGCAGCTTACCGATACTAGCGGGAGGTACTAGCACAGATACGCAGTATTTT
CASSLPILAGGTSTDTQYF
>TRBJ2-7|.|.|TRBV19
TGTGCCAGTAGTATATCAGGGACGTACGAGCAGTACTTC
CASSISGTYEQYF
>TRBJ2-2|.|.|TRBV19
TGTGCCAGTAGTATACAGGGGACCGGGGAGCTGTTTTTT
CASSIQGTGELFF
>TRBJ2-7|.|.|TRBV14
TGTGCCAGCAGCCAAGTCGGGATCCTGGGCGAGCAGTACTTC
CASSQVGILGEQYF
>TRBJ2-3|once|TRBD2|TRBV7-3
TGTGCCAGCAGCTTCACCGGGACTAGCGGGAGAACGGTTCGTGGCACAGATACGCAGTATTTT
CASSFTGTSGRTVRGTDTQYF
>TRBJ1-2|.|.|TRBV29-1
TGCAGCGTTGAACAAGGGGGCTATGGCTACACCTTC
CSVEQGGYGYTF
>TRBJ1-1|.|.|TRBV19
TGTGCCAGTAGTATACTCATGGACACTGAAGCTTTCTTT
CASSILMDTEAFF
>TRBJ1-5|.|.|TRBV4-1
TGCGCCAGCAGCCAAGATGGGCACCAGCCCCAGCATTTT
CASSQDGHQPQHF
>TRBJ2-1|.|TRBD1|TRBV19
TGTGCCAGTAGTAGACAGGGAGCGGTCTACAATGAGCAGTTCTTC
CASSRQGAVYNEQFF
>TRBJ2-2|.|TRBD2|TRBV10-3
TGTGCCATCAGTGACCGGACTAGCGGGAGCGCGAACACCGGGGAGCTGTTTTTT
CAISDRTSGSANTGELFF
>TRBJ2-1|.|.|TRBV28
TGTGCCAGCAGTTTAATAAGCGGAGAGAACAATGAGCAGTTCTTC
CASSLISGENNEQFF
>TRBJ1-5|.|.|TRBV28
TGTGCCAGCAGTGTAGGGGGGGGGACGCAGCCCCAGCATTTT
CASSVGGGTQPQHF
>TRBJ2-2|.|TRBD2|TRBV27
TGTGCCAGCAACCTAGCGGGAGGGCCAATGGGCGGGGAGCTGTTTTTT
CASNLAGGPMGGELFF
>TRBJ2-7|.|.|TRBV27
TGTGCCAGCAACGCGGGTGGGGTGTACTTC
CASNAGGVYF
>TRBJ2-1|.|.|TRBV30
TGTGCCTGGAGTGTACTAGGGCACGAGCAGTTCTTC
CAWSVLGHEQFF
>TRBJ1-2|.|.|TRBV2
TGTGCCAGCATCCCGGGACACCGCTCGGGTGGCTACACCTTC
CASIPGHRSGGYTF
>TRBJ1-1|.|.|TRBV10-3
TGTGCCATCAGTCCCGTGGGGGACACTGAAGCTTTCTTT
CAISPVGDTEAFF
>TRBJ2-3|.|.|TRBV5-1
TGCGCCAGCAGCCAAGGTAGCGTATCAGATACGCAGTATTTT
CASSQGSVSDTQYF
>TRBJ1-5|.|TRBD1|TRBV6-1
TGTGCCAGCAGTGGGACAGGTTATAGCAATCAGCCCCAGCATTTT
CASSGTGYSNQPQHF
>TRBJ2-5|.|TRBD2|TRBV5-1
TGCGCCAGCAGCTTAAGGACTAGAGAGACCCAGTACTTC
CASSLRTRETQYF
>TRBJ1-3|.|.|TRBV7-9
TGTGCCAGCAGCTTTCGGAACAGGGGAAACACCATATATTTT
CASSFRNRGNTIYF
>TRBJ2-7|.|.|TRBV6-1
TGTGCCAGCAGTGTCATACCGGGCACTTCCTACGAGCAGTACTTC
CASSVIPGTSYEQYF
>TRBJ2-3|.|.|TRBV5-4
TGTGCCAGCAGGACGCTGGGTAGCAGATCAGATACGCAGTATTTT
CASRTLGSRSDTQYF
>TRBJ2-7|.|TRBD1|TRBV6-5
TGTGCCAGCAGTTACAGCGACAGGGCGGACTACGAGCAGTACTTC
CASSYSDRADYEQYF
>TRBJ2-7|.|TRBD2|TRBV28
TGTGCCAGCAGTAGAGTAGCGGGAGAGGGGTCCTACGAGCAGTACTTC
CASSRVAGEGSYEQYF
>TRBJ2-7|.|.|TRBV28
TGTGCCAGCAGTGGACGGCCCTACGAGCAGTACTTC
CASSGRPYEQYF